These T cell receptor beta chains were read from a single sample in a study of OX40 agonist ivuxolimab in advanced cancers. Sequencing used immunoSEQ multiplex PCR; TCRdb keeps in-frame clones, though not all of them. The sample has around 41,000 clones; 70% to 90% are singletons. Sequenced material: CD4+ or CD8+ T cells sorted from blood, taken in a trial of the OX40 agonist ivuxolimab. Source of these receptors: an adult with an advanced solid tumor such as melanoma, head and neck, liver or kidney cancer. CDR3s include the opening cysteine and the closing phenylalanine or tryptophan. The order of the fields is V gene, J gene, clone size, D gene, CDR3 protein, CDR3 DNA. D genes are given only for firm matches. Only part of the rows carry a size: once, few, many, or a class if the clone is expanded.

TRBV7-9	TRBJ1-4	NA	NA	CASTLEETSNEKLFF	TGTGCCAGCACCTTAGAGGAGACTTCAAATGAAAAACTGTTTTTT
TRBV28	TRBJ2-7	once	TRBD1	CASSLRHRDSVVYF	TGTGCCAGCAGTTTACGACACCGGGACAGCGTCGTGTACTTC
TRBV7-2	TRBJ1-2	medium-sized	TRBD1	CASSRDRGGYGYTF	TGTGCCAGCAGCCGGGACAGGGGCGGCTATGGCTACACCTTC
TRBV6-5	TRBJ2-7	NA	NA	CASTAGYEQYF	TGTGCCAGTACAGCGGGCTACGAGCAGTACTTC
TRBV27	TRBJ1-2	NA	TRBD1	CASSPSWTGDGYGYTF	TGTGCCAGCAGTCCGTCTTGGACAGGGGATGGCTATGGCTACACCTTC
TRBV15	TRBJ1-6	NA	NA	CATSRDPRQLGYNSPLHF	TGTGCCACCAGCAGAGATCCGCGACAGTTGGGATATAATTCACCCCTCCACTTT
TRBV29-1	TRBJ1-4	NA	NA	CSVYTAQTVGLGKLFF	TGCAGCGTTTATACCGCGCAGACAGTTGGTTTAGGAAAACTGTTTTTT
TRBV28	TRBJ2-7	NA	NA	CASSPPFRGSSYEQYF	TGTGCCAGCAGTCCCCCCTTTAGGGGCTCCTCCTACGAGCAGTACTTC
TRBV4-2	TRBJ2-7	NA	NA	CASSQEGVSYEQYF	TGTGCCAGCAGCCAAGAGGGGGTCTCCTACGAGCAGTACTTC
TRBV28	TRBJ2-3	NA	NA	CASSSDLPTQYF	TGTGCCAGCAGTTCGGATCTCCCAACGCAGTATTTT